This entry describes one T cell receptor beta chain. Its antigen remains unidentified. This specimen belongs to a study of long-term antiretroviral therapy in people with HIV. Study-wide findings and caveats: Diversity remained lower than transplant donor controls, even though it increased after ART.

CDR1 and CDR2 from the germline V gene are MNHNY and SVGAGI (reference sequence). V was pared by 4 bases and J by 0 bases, with 6 bases between. The length of the CDR3 is 13 residues. It was version v3.0 of the immunoSEQ assay that was run at survey level. Sequenced by immunoSEQ multiplex PCR; TCRdb stores in-frame clones only, minus some. The sample records 26,000 or so clones, roughly 87% being singletons. This TCR came from a middle-aged man with HIV. Sequences were derived from unsorted PBMCs, sampled 2 years after starting antiretroviral therapy. The chain has TRBV6-6 and TRBJ1-1; D not certain. For the CDR3, the DNA is TGTGCCAGCAGTTTAGAATTGAACACTGAAGCTTTCTTT. Its translation is CASSLELNTEAFF.